The clone carrying this T cell receptor beta chain was detected once. This specimen comes from a study of OX40 agonist ivuxolimab in advanced cancers. Study at large: At 0.01 to 10 mg/kg, ivuxolimab was administered intravenously to patients every 2 weeks. From 23 to 79 years was the age range, with a mean of roughly 59 years, and around 80% were male.

CDR3 length: 15 residues. Trimming pared 2 bases from V and 0 bases from J, leaving 8 bases between. Germline loops: CDR1 MNHNY, CDR2 SVGAGI (reference sequence). Libraries were prepared by immunoSEQ multiplex PCR; TCRdb keeps only in-frame clonotypes and omits some of them. Of 80,000 or so clones listed, about 93% are singletons. Sequenced material: CD4+ or CD8+ T cells sorted from blood, taken in a trial of the OX40 agonist ivuxolimab. The chain employs TRBV6-6 and TRBJ1-5; D is perhaps TRBD1 (5 bases). This TCR was recovered from an adult with an advanced solid tumor such as melanoma, head and neck, liver or kidney cancer. CDR3 amino acids: CASSYGQGSNQPQHF. CDR3 sequence (DNA): TGTGCCAGCAGTTACGGGCAGGGTAGCAATCAGCCCCAGCATTTT.